Listed here are 4 T cell receptor beta chains from one sample, sequenced in a study of T cells in Graves' hyperthyroidism and ophthalmopathy. RNA transcripts yielded amplified TCR beta CDR3 regions. With the HTBI primer set, the TCR CDR3 went through a first round of RT-PCR. One entry per CDR3 protein, called by TCRdb with MiXCR from the multiplex PCR reads. The sample holds 400,000 to 600,000 distinct CDR3 sequences, roughly 16% seen once. The sequenced sample consisted of blood. The source is a woman between 25 and 40 years old with Graves' ophthalmopathy.

In its sample, this clonotype was seen a few times. The chain combines TRBV14 with TRBJ2-5; D is unresolved. Trimming cost V 1 base and J 9 bases, with 12 bases left between them. From germline, CDR1 is SGHDN and CDR2 FVKESK. This CDR3 has 13 amino acids. CDR3 sequence (DNA): TGTGCCAGCAGCCAAGTTTACGCCTCCCCCCAGTACTTC. Translated, it gives CASSQVYASPQYF.

This clonotype has a count of ten or more. V usage is TRBV5-1 and J usage is TRBJ2-7; 8 nucleotides line up with TRBD1. From germline, CDR1 is SGHRS and CDR2 YFSETQ. The CDR3 contains 14 residues. The J segment lost 2 bases and the V segment lost 4 bases, leaving 5 bases of the junction unmatched. CDR3 DNA sequence: TGCGCCAGCAGCGCGACAGGGGAGGCCTACGAGCAGTACTTC. This gives the protein CASSATGEAYEQYF. Variable domain in full (rest from reference TRBV5-1 and TRBJ2-7): KAGVTQTPRYLIKTRGQQVTLSCSPISGHRSVSWYQQTPGQGLQFLFEYFSETQRNKGNFPGRFSGRQFSNSRSEMNVSTLELGDSALYLCASSATGEAYEQYFGPGTRLTVT.

On this clonotype itself: This may come from a read error, since a much larger clone is one base off. V is TRBV20-1 and J is TRBJ2-3, with 7 positions matching TRBD1. Per the germline V gene, CDR1 is DFQATT and CDR2 is SNEGSKA (reference sequence). The V and J ends lost 8 bases and 2 bases, in that order; junction bases with no gene match: 10. This CDR3 has 14 residues. For the CDR3, the DNA is TGCAGTACTATCGAGGGGGCGTTCACAGATACGCAGTATTTT. Translating gives CSTIEGAFTDTQYF.

This clonotype was counted between two and nine times. This chain connects TRBV10-3 to TRBJ2-3; a weak D match, TRBD2 (6 bases). CDR3 size: 15 residues. V was cut by 2 bases and J by 2 bases, with 11 bases left in between. CDR1 is ENHRY and CDR2 is SYGVKD in the germline V gene. The CDR3 here is CAISEMGGDTDTQYF. In DNA, the CDR3 is TGTGCCATCAGTGAGATGGGGGGAGACACAGATACGCAGTATTTT.